The 6 T cell receptor beta chains below were found in one sample sequenced in a study of tumor-infiltrating lymphocytes in primary liver carcinoma (TCRdb year 2017). Total RNA and DNA were co-extracted without cell sorting from approximately 20-30 mg of bulk tissue using the AllPrep DNA/RNA mini kit. Sequenced using an Illumina HiSeq 2500. Starting from approximately 460 ng total RNA, TCRbeta-specific cDNA was produced by reverse transcription with a constant-region primer and ProtoScript II reverse transcriptase. The TCRbeta libraries were prepared through three rounds of nested multiplex PCR following a slightly modified ARM-PCR procedure. Multiplex TRBV1-TRBV30 forward primers and a Cbeta reverse primer were used in the first two PCR rounds, each of which was run for roughly 10 cycles. The public reads were quality trimmed at Q25 with fastp and then assembled into clones with MiXCR by TCRdb, keeping productive beta chains. Each entry merges the rows of one CDR3 protein and shows their most common DNA and genes. For this sample the table gives some 190,000 distinct CDR3 sequences, of which around 85% were detected only once. The ten largest clones represent around 18% of the sample.

Sequencing was carried out using tumor tissue from primary liver carcinoma. The receptors shown here come from a middle-aged man with primary liver carcinoma and hepatitis B virus infection.

Of note for this clonotype: One end of the junction is discordant with germline, which a read error may explain. V is TRBV12-3 or TRBV12-4 and J is TRBJ1-6, with 8 bases lining up with TRBD1. This CDR3 is 15 amino acids long. The CDR3 loop is CSSSWDRRAGSPLHF. The CDR3, as DNA: TGTTCCAGCAGCTGGGACAGGAGAGCAGGGTCACCCCTCCACTTT.

This clonotype came up once. Compared with germline, one end of the junction differs, possibly owing to a read error. V gene TRBV10-3 combines with J gene TRBJ2-5; D remains ambiguous. This CDR3 has 14 amino acids. Per the germline V gene, CDR1 is ENHRY and CDR2 is SYGVKD. The CDR3 loop is CAISKGYRQETQCF. The DNA for the CDR3 is TGTGCCATCAGTAAGGGCTACCGCCAAGAGACCCAGTGCTTC.

As concerns this clonotype: At one end the junction does not follow the germline gene, possibly because of a read error. The CDR3 reads CASSVTGTSGGNDQFF. CDR3 sequence (DNA): TGCGCCAGCAGCGTTACCGGGACTAGCGGCGGTAATGATCAGTTCTTC. The rearrangement joins TRBV5-1 to TRBJ2-1; 11 bases fit TRBD2. CDR3 length: 16 amino acids. Germline V gene sequence: CDR1 SGHRS, CDR2 YFSETQ.

In its sample, this clonotype was seen many times. The rearrangement links TRBV28 to TRBJ1-1; D ambiguous. CDR3 length: 12 amino acids. Germline loops: CDR1 MDHEN, CDR2 SYDVKM. V was trimmed by 7 bases and J by 3 bases, leaving 9 bases between them. In DNA form, the CDR3 reads TGTGCCAGCAATTACGGATACACTGAAGCTTTCTTT. Translated: CASNYGYTEAFF.

Concerning this clonotype itself: Compared with germline, one end of the junction differs, possibly owing to a read error. The CDR3 here is CVSNSGHTISNQPQNF. The CDR3 bases are TGTGTCAGCAACTCGGGACATACGATTAGCAATCAGCCCCAGAATTTT. The chain is built from TRBV5-5 and TRBJ1-5; D may be TRBD1 (6 bases). This CDR3 has 16 residues. CDR1 is SGHKS and CDR2 is YYEKEE in the germline V gene (reference sequence).

With respect to this clonotype: One end of the junction fails to match germline, which may point to a read error. The genes are TRBV7-3 and TRBJ2-2; a possible D gene is TRBD2 (5 bases). The CDR3 totals 12 residues. Germline values: CDR1 SGHTA, CDR2 FQGTGA. CDR3 in DNA: TGTGCCAGGAGCTACTCCACCGGGGAGCTGTCTTTT. Amino acids: CARSYSTGELSF.